Sequencing of this TCR beta chain was carried out in a study of blood T cell repertoires in COVID-19. This CDR3 has 16 residues. V lost 5 bases to trimming and J lost 4 bases; unmatched junction nucleotides: 9. Per the germline V gene, CDR1 is SGHRS and CDR2 is YFSETQ. Original processing methods: Estimates of nucleated cell counts were drawn from the amplification of reference gene primers. The assay was immunoSEQ multiplex PCR, and TCRdb's table has in-frame clones only and misses some. The DNA was the basis for D and trimming; V, J and clone size are from that table. The sample includes 130,000 to 150,000 clones, over 70% of them seen just once.

V usage is TRBV5-1 and J usage is TRBJ2-2; TRBD2 matches at 9 bases. The receptor was isolated from a woman aged 60 to 75 with acute or convalescent COVID-19. Sequenced sample: peripheral blood. The CDR3 sequence is CASSGAGLASTGELFF. For the CDR3, the DNA is TGCGCCAGCAGTGGAGCGGGACTAGCTTCCACCGGGGAGCTGTTTTTT.